Only a few counts were recorded for the clone carrying this TCR beta chain. The antigen is not known. Researchers sorted naive CD8 T cells as cells that were CD8+CD4-CCR7+CD45RA+. This CDR3 has 14 residues. CDR1 and CDR2 from the germline V gene are SQVTM and ANQGSEA. With 4 bases removed from V and 4 bases from J, the gap between germline ends came to 16 bases. The data derive from a study of molecular identifiers for immune sequencing clone quantification. Findings and limits, study-wide: Identical TCR molecules sharing a barcode could underestimate highly expanded clone sizes.

TCRdb processed the PCR reads anew with MiXCR; each CDR3 protein has one entry. This table has fewer than 25,000 distinct CDR3 sequences, 20% to 25% appearing once. The chain recombines TRBV29-1 with TRBJ2-5; no definite D call. The TCR comes from a human donor in good health. Some libraries in this study had Jurkat cell RNA spiked in. Input material: naive CD8+ T cells from blood, with Jurkat cell RNA spiked in. Subset: FACS-sorted CD8+CD4-CCR7+CD45RA+ naive T cells. CDR3 sequence: CSVVAPVILETQYF. The DNA of the CDR3 is TGCAGCGTTGTCGCCCCTGTAATCCTAGAGACCCAGTACTTC.